This note documents a single T cell receptor (beta chain) sequence. The germline V gene encodes CDR1 DFQATT and CDR2 SNEGSKA (reference sequence). The CDR3 totals 13 residues. The ends were cut back, 5 bases at V and 6 bases at J, with 14 bases in the middle. The data derive from a study of blood T cells in healthy people across ages. The second PCR ran roughly 7 to 12 cycles with a sample-barcoded 5' primer and J-beta primers. One entry per CDR3 protein, called by TCRdb with MiXCR from the 5' RACE reads. The table includes 1.4 million to 1.5 million distinct CDR3 sequences, 42% detected once. The donors, aged 6 to 90, were healthy Caucasians from Russia.

Sequencing was done on a sample of blood. The TCR was taken from a woman younger than 30 in good health. The chain couples TRBV20-1 to TRBJ2-1; TRBD2 is a possible D gene (6 bases). The CDR3 DNA reads as TGCAGTGCTGGGCCCGGAGGGCGCAATGAGCAGTTCTTC. Its translation is CSAGPGGRNEQFF.